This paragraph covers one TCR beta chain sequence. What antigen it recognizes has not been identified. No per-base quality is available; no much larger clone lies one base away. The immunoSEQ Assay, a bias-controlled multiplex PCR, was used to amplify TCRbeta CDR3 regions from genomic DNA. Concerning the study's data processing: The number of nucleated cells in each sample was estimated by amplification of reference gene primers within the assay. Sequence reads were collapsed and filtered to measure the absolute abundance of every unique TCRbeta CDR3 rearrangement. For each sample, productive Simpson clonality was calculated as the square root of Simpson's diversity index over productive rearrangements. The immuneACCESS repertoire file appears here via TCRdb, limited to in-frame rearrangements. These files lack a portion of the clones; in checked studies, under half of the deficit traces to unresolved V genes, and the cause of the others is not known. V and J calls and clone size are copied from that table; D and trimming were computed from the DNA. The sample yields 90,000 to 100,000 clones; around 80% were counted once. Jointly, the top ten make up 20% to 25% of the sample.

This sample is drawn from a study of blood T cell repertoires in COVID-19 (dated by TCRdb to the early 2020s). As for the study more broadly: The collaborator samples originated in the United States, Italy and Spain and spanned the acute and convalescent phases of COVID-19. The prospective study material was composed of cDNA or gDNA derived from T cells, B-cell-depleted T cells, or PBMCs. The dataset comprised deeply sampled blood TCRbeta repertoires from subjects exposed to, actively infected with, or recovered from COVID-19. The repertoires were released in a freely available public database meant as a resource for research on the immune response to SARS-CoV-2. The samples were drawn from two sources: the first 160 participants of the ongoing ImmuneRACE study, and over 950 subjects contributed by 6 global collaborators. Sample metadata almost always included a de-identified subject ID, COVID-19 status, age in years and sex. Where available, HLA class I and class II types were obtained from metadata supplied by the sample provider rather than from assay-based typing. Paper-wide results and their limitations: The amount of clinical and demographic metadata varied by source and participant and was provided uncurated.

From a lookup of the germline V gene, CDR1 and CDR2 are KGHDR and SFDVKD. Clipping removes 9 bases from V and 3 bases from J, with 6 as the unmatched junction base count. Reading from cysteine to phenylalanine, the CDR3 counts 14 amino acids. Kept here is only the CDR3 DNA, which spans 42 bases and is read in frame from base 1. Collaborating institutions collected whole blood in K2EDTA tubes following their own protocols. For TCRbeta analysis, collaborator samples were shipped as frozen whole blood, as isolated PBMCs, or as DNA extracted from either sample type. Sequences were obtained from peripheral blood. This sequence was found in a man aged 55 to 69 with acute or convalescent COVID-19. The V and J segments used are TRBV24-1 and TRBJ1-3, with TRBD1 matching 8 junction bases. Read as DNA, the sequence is TGTGCCACCTGTACCGGGACAGGTGGAAACACCATATATTTT. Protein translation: CATCTGTGGNTIYF.